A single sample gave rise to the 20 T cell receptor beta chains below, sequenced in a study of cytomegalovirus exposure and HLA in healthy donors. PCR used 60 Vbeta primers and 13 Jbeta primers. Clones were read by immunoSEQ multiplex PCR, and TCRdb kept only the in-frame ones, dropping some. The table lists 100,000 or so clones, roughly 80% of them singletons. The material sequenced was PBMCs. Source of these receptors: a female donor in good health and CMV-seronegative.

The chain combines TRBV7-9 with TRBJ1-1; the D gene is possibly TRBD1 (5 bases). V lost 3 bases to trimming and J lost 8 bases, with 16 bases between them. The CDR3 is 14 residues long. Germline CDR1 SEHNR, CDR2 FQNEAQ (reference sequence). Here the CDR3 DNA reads TGTGCCAGCAGCTTGACGATATCAGGGAACGAAGCTTTCTTT. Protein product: CASSLTISGNEAFF.

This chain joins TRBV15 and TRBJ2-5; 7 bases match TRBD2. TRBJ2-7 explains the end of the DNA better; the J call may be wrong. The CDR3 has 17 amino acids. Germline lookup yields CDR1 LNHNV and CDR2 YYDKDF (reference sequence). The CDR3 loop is CATSRDWFGAGDYEQYF. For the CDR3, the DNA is TGTGCCACCAGCAGAGATTGGTTCGGGGCGGGGGACTACGAGCAGTACTTC.

Here the CDR3 reads CASSSVTGREQYF. In DNA, the CDR3 is TGCGCCAGCAGTTCGGTGACAGGGCGTGAGCAGTACTTC. The genes are TRBV5-1 and TRBJ2-7; TRBD1 aligns across 7 bases. Germline V gene sequence: CDR1 SGHRS, CDR2 YFSETQ. J lost 7 bases, V lost 5 bases, and 9 bases had no gene match. The CDR3 has 13 residues.

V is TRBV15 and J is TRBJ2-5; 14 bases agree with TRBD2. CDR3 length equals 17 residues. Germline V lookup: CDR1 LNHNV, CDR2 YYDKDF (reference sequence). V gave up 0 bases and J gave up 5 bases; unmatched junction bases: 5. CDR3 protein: CATSRDRLAGGPETQYF. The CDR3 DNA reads TGTGCCACCAGCAGAGACCGACTAGCGGGGGGGCCGGAGACCCAGTACTTC.

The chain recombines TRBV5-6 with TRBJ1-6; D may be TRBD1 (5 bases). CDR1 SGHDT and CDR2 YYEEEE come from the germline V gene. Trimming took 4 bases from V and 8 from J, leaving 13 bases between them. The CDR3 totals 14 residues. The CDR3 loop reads CASSTDSYHSPLHF. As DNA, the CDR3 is TGTGCCAGCAGCACCGACAGCTACCATTCACCCCTCCACTTT.

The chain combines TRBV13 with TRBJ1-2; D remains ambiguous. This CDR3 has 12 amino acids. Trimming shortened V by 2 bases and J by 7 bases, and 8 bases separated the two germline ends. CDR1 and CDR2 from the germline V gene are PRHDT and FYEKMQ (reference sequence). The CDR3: CASSLSFSGYTF. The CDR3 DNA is TGTGCCAGCAGCTTATCGTTCTCTGGCTACACCTTC.

CDR3 in DNA: TGTGCCAGCTCACCAGAGACTGTGGGGAGGGAGACCCAGTACTTC. Amino acids: CASSPETVGRETQYF. The J gene is TRBJ2-5, the V gene TRBV18; tentative D call: TRBD2 (6 bases). The length of the CDR3 is 15 residues. CDR1 and CDR2 (germline): KGHSH, LQKENI. V lost 2 bases and J lost 5, with 15 bases in between.

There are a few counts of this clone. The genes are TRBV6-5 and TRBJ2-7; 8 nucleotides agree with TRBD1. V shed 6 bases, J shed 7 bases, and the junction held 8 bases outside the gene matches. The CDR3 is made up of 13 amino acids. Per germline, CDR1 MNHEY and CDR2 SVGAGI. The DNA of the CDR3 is TGTGCCAGCAGCGGGACAGGTTCATGGGAGCAGTACTTC. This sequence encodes CASSGTGSWEQYF.

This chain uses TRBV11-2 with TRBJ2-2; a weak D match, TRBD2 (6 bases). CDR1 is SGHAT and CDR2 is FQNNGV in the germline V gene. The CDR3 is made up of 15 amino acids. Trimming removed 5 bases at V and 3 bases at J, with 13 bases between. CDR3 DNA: TGTGCCAGCAGCCAGGGACTGCTCTACACCGGGGAGCTGTTTTTT. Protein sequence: CASSQGLLYTGELFF.

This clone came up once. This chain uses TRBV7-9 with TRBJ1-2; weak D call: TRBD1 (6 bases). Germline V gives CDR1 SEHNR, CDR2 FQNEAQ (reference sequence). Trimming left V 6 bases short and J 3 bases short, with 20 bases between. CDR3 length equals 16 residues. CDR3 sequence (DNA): TGTGCCAGCAGTGGGGGGGACACCGGAGATGACTATGGCTACACCTTC. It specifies CASSGGDTGDDYGYTF. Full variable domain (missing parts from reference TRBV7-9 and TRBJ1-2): DTGVSQNPRHKITKRGQNVTFRCDPISEHNRLYWYRQTLGQGPEFLTYFQNEAQLEKSRLLSDRFSAERPKGSFSTLEIQRTEQGDSAMYLCASSGGDTGDDYGYTFGSGTRLTVV.

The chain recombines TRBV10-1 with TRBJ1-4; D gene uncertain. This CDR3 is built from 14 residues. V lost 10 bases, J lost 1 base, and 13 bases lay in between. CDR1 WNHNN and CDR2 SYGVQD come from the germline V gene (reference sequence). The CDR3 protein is CAIEPGRTNEKLFF. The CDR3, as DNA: TGCGCCATCGAACCCGGTAGAACTAATGAAAAACTGTTTTTT.

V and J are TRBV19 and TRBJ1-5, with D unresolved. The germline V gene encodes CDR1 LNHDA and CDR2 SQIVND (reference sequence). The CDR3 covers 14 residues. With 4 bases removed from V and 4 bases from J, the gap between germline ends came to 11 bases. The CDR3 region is CASSTGFINQPQHF. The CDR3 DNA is TGTGCCAGTAGTACGGGTTTCATAAATCAGCCCCAGCATTTT.

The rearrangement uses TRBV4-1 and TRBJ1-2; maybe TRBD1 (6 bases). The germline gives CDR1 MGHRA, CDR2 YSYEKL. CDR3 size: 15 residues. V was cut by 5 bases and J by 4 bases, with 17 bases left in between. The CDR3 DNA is TGCGCCAGCAGCTATACTTTGGACAGATCCTATGGCTACACCTTC. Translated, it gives CASSYTLDRSYGYTF.

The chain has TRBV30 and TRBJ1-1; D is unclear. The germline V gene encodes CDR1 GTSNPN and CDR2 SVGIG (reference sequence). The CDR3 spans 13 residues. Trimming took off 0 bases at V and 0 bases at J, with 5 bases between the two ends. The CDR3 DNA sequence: TGTGCCTGGAGTGTAAGCTTGAACACTGAAGCTTTCTTT. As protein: CAWSVSLNTEAFF.

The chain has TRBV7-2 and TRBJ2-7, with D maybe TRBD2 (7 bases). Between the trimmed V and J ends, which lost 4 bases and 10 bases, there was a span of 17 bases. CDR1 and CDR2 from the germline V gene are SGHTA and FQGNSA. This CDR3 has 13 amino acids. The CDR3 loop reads CASSSEGGGFQYF. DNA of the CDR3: TGTGCCAGCAGCTCTGAAGGGGGGGGCTTTCAGTACTTC.

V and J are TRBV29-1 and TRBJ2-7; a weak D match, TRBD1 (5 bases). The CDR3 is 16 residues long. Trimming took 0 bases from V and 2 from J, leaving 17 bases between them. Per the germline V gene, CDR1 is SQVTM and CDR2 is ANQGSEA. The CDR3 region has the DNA TGCAGCGTTGAAGATCGAAGAAAGGGGCTAACCTACGAGCAGTACTTC. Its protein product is CSVEDRRKGLTYEQYF.

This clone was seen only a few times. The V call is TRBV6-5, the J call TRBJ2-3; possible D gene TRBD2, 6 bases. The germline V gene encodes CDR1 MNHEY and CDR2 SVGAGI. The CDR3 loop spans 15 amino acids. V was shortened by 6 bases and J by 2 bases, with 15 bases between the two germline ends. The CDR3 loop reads CASRADTSFTDTQYF. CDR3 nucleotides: TGTGCCAGCAGGGCGGACACTAGCTTCACAGATACGCAGTATTTT.

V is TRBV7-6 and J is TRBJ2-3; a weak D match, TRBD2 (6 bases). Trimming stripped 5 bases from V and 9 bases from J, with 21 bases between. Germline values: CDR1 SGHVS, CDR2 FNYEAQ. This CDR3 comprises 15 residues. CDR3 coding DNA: TGTGCCAGCAGCCCAGGTAGCGTGGAGGCGGGGACGCAGTATTTT. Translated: CASSPGSVEAGTQYF.

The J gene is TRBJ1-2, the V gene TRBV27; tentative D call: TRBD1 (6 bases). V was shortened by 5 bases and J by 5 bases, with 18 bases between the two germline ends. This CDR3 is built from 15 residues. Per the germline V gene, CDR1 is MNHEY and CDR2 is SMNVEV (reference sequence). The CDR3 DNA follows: TGTGCCAGCAGTCGACGTGGACAGCCCTTGTATGGCTACACCTTC. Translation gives CASSRRGQPLYGYTF.

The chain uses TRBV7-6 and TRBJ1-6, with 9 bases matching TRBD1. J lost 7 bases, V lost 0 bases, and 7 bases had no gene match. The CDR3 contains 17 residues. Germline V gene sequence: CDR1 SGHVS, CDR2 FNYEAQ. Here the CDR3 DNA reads TGTGCCAGCAGCTTAGCTTCCTTCGGACAGGGGAATTCACCCCTCCACTTT. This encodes CASSLASFGQGNSPLHF. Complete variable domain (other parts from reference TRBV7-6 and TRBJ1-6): GAGVSQSPRYKVTKRGQDVALRCDPISGHVSLYWYRQALGQGPEFLTYFNYEAQQDKSGLPNDRFSAERPEGSISTLTIQRTEQRDSAMYRCASSLASFGQGNSPLHFGNGTRLTVT.